This entry lists 25 T cell receptor beta chains sequenced from one sample in a study of OX40 agonist ivuxolimab in advanced cancers. Profiled with immunoSEQ multiplex PCR; TCRdb holds only in-frame clones, not every one. The repertoire includes roughly 23,000 clones, around 88% of them detected once, and approximately 25% sits in the top ten. The sample here was CD4+ or CD8+ T cells sorted from blood, taken in a trial of the OX40 agonist ivuxolimab. The receptors were sampled from an adult with an advanced solid tumor such as melanoma, head and neck, liver or kidney cancer.

Comments on this clone: The junction differs from germline at one of its ends, possibly a read error. This rearrangement joins TRBV27 to TRBJ2-7; 8 bases match TRBD2. Germline V gene sequence: CDR1 MNHEY, CDR2 SMNVEV (reference sequence). There are 15 residues in the CDR3. In DNA, the CDR3 is TGTGCCAGCAGTATATCCGGGACTAGTATTTTAGAGCAGTACTTC. Encoded protein: CASSISGTSILEQYF.

This clone was observed a single time. The rearrangement uses TRBV7-6 and TRBJ2-2; TRBD1 is a possible D gene (6 bases). Germline loops: CDR1 SGHVS, CDR2 FNYEAQ. V lost 0 bases and J lost 5, with 16 bases in between. The CDR3 extends over 17 amino acids. DNA for the CDR3: TGTGCCAGCAGCTTAGCTTCCGGACAGATTCAAACCGGGGAGCTGTTTTTT. Protein product: CASSLASGQIQTGELFF. The full variable domain, rest sourced from reference TRBV7-6 and TRBJ2-2, is GAGVSQSPRYKVTKRGQDVALRCDPISGHVSLYWYRQALGQGPEFLTYFNYEAQQDKSGLPNDRFSAERPEGSISTLTIQRTEQRDSAMYRCASSLASGQIQTGELFFGEGSRLTVL.

In regard to this clone: The missing conserved phenylalanine or tryptophan at the end of this CDR3 makes a read error likely. Written as DNA, the CDR3 is TGTGCCAGCAGCCAGGACAGGGGGCTCGCCGGGGAGCTGTTTCTT. Protein: CASSQDRGLAGELFL. V gene TRBV7-9 combines with J gene TRBJ2-2; 11 bases align to TRBD1. Germline assignment: CDR1 SEHNR and CDR2 FQNEAQ (reference sequence). V shed 5 bases and J 6 bases; nucleotides not matched to a gene: 5. This CDR3 contains 15 residues.

The count of this clone is one. The V call is TRBV5-1, the J call TRBJ1-5; D possibly corresponds to TRBD1 (6 bases). The CDR3 spans 15 residues. V shed 3 bases and J shed 1 base, with 11 bases lying between them. Germline lookup yields CDR1 SGHRS and CDR2 YFSETQ. CDR3 sequence reads: CASSWVGASNQPQHF. CDR3 nucleotide sequence: TGCGCCAGCAGCTGGGTGGGGGCGAGCAATCAGCCCCAGCATTTT.

This chain connects TRBV11-2 to TRBJ2-3, with 8 bases lining up with TRBD2. Germline lookup yields CDR1 SGHAT and CDR2 FQNNGV. The CDR3 length is 14 residues. With 8 bases clipped from V and 2 bases from J, the junction kept 6 bases outside the gene matches. The CDR3 region has the DNA TGTGCCAGCTGCGGGAGGTTTTCCACAGATACGCAGTATTTT. This gives the protein CASCGRFSTDTQYF.

V gene TRBV11-2 combines with J gene TRBJ1-1; TRBD1 matches 11 bases. Germline V gene lookup returns CDR1 SGHAT and CDR2 FQNNGV. This CDR3 is built from 15 residues. V shed 6 bases and J 10 bases; nucleotides not matched to a gene: 13. The DNA of the CDR3 is TGTGCCAGCAGTCGCGGACAGGGGGCCGTCATAGGAGCTTTCTTT. It specifies CASSRGQGAVIGAFF.

The gene calls are TRBV28 and TRBJ2-3; D is undetermined. With 6 bases removed from V and 2 bases from J, the gap between germline ends came to 18 bases. This CDR3 spans 16 amino acids. The germline CDR1 and CDR2 sequences are MDHEN and SYDVKM. Written as DNA, the CDR3 is TGTGCCAGCAGCCCAAGGCGATATAGGAACACAGATACGCAGTATTTT. Its protein is CASSPRRYRNTDTQYF.

This rearrangement joins TRBV7-2 to TRBJ2-7; D is uncertain. This CDR3 is 13 amino acids long. V gave up 5 bases and J gave up 3 bases, with 11 bases separating them. Germline loops: CDR1 SGHTA, CDR2 FQGNSA. CDR3 coding DNA: TGTGCCAGCAGCAGGGTGTTGTACTACGAGCAGTACTTC. Residues: CASSRVLYYEQYF.

This chain links TRBV4-1 with TRBJ2-1; 8 bases match TRBD1. CDR3 size: 17 residues. The germline gives CDR1 MGHRA, CDR2 YSYEKL. The V and J ends lost 1 base and 4 bases, in that order; junction bases with no gene match: 9. The CDR3 DNA sequence: TGCGCCAGCAGCCAAGGAATAGGACAGGGAATTTACAATGAGCAGTTCTTC. Translation: CASSQGIGQGIYNEQFF.

V usage is TRBV6-5 and J usage is TRBJ1-3; D may be TRBD1 (6 bases). Trimming left V 0 bases short and J 3 bases short, with 9 bases between. Germline V lookup: CDR1 MNHEY, CDR2 SVGAGI. There are 15 residues in the CDR3. The CDR3 loop reads CASSYSRGLGNTIYF. Here the CDR3 DNA reads TGTGCCAGCAGTTACTCCCGGGGGCTTGGAAACACCATATATTTT.

This clone has only one observation. This chain joins TRBV10-1 and TRBJ1-1, with D uncertain. Trimming shortened V by 6 bases and J by 0 bases, and 8 bases separated the two germline ends. Germline values: CDR1 WNHNN, CDR2 SYGVQD (reference sequence). The CDR3 has 13 residues. CDR3 in amino acids: CASSLGLNTEAFF. The CDR3 DNA sequence: TGCGCCAGCAGCCTAGGGCTGAACACTGAAGCTTTCTTT.

This clone was counted a few times. This chain connects TRBV11-2 to TRBJ1-1; D not resolved. CDR3 length: 12 residues. Germline CDR1 and CDR2: SGHAT and FQNNGV. The V end lost 3 bases, the J end lost 5 bases, and 7 bases lay between the germline ends. The CDR3 loop reads CASSFRRTEAFF. DNA of the CDR3: TGTGCCAGCAGCTTTCGGAGGACTGAAGCTTTCTTT.

This chain connects TRBV13 to TRBJ1-4; the D gene is possibly TRBD1 (6 bases). Deletions cut 8 bases from V and 1 base from J, with 11 bases between. The CDR3 extends over 14 amino acids. Germline CDR1 and CDR2: PRHDT and FYEKMQ (reference sequence). CDR3 in amino acids: CASAHRETNEKLFF. CDR3 in DNA: TGTGCCAGCGCACACAGGGAAACTAATGAAAAACTGTTTTTT.

The chain carries TRBV5-5 and TRBJ2-7; 10 nucleotides align to TRBD2. With V trimmed by 1 base and J by 2 bases, 3 bases remained unmatched. CDR1 is SGHKS and CDR2 is YYEKEE in the germline V gene (reference sequence). CDR3 size: 15 residues. The CDR3 DNA reads TGTGCCAGCAGCTTGACTAGCGGGACCACCTACGAGCAGTACTTC. Translated, it gives CASSLTSGTTYEQYF.

This clone appeared a single time. V gene TRBV9 combines with J gene TRBJ2-3; 12 nucleotides agree with TRBD2. Germline values: CDR1 SGDLS, CDR2 YYNGEE. The CDR3 is 15 residues long. With 3 bases clipped from V and 5 bases from J, the junction kept 4 bases outside the gene matches. CDR3 protein: CASSASGRAGDTQYF. CDR3 sequence (DNA): TGTGCCAGCAGCGCTAGCGGGAGGGCCGGAGATACGCAGTATTTT. Full variable domain (outside the CDR3, taken from reference TRBV9 and TRBJ2-3): DSGVTQTPKHLITATGQRVTLRCSPRSGDLSVYWYQQSLDQGLQFLIQYYNGEERAKGNILERFSAQQFPDLHSELNLSSLELGDSALYFCASSASGRAGDTQYFGPGTRLTVL.

This clone was recorded once. The chain uses TRBV4-1 and TRBJ1-2; TRBD1 might be the D (6 bases). V gave up 0 bases and J gave up 4 bases, with 15 bases separating them. Germline-derived CDR1 and CDR2 are MGHRA and YSYEKL. CDR3 length equals 16 residues. CDR3 coding DNA: TGCGCCAGCAGCCAAGAAGCAGGGGCGCTTATCTATGGCTACACCTTC. Translating gives CASSQEAGALIYGYTF.

The V gene is TRBV7-2, the J gene TRBJ2-7; D unresolved. The CDR3 covers 15 residues. Germline V gene sequence: CDR1 SGHTA, CDR2 FQGNSA. Deletions cut 4 bases from V and 3 bases from J, with 16 bases between. The CDR3 DNA follows: TGTGCCAGCAGCTGGGTAGGGAACCCGTACTACGAGCAGTACTTC. Translated: CASSWVGNPYYEQYF.

This clone was detected once. V is TRBV27 and J is TRBJ2-7; TRBD2 aligns across 9 bases. CDR1 is MNHEY, CDR2 SMNVEV, per germline (reference sequence). This CDR3 contains 15 residues. V dropped 3 bases and J dropped 4; count of bases not matched to a gene: 7. This CDR3 reads CASSFGSGSYYEQYF. The CDR3 nucleotides read TGTGCCAGCAGTTTCGGTAGCGGGAGTTATTACGAGCAGTACTTC.

CDR3 in amino acids: CSVESGHFLTEAFF. The CDR3, as DNA: TGCAGCGTTGAATCTGGACACTTTCTCACTGAAGCTTTCTTT. The V and J genes are TRBV29-1 and TRBJ1-1; possible D gene TRBD1, 5 bases. Germline assignment: CDR1 SQVTM and CDR2 ANQGSEA. V was clipped by 2 bases and J by 4 bases, with 14 bases between them. The CDR3 consists of 14 residues.

This clone has only one observation. The chain carries TRBV7-2 and TRBJ2-7; D call uncertain. The germline CDR1 and CDR2 sequences are SGHTA and FQGNSA. The CDR3 sequence is 12 residues long. Deletions cut 2 bases from V and 0 bases from J, with 2 bases between. The CDR3 DNA reads as TGTGCCAGCAGCTTACCCTCCTACGAGCAGTACTTC. It yields the protein CASSLPSYEQYF.

The chain uses TRBV29-1 and TRBJ2-1; 16 positions match TRBD2. The CDR3 runs to 21 residues. J was trimmed by 3 bases and V by 3 bases; bases with no gene match: 17. Germline V gives CDR1 SQVTM, CDR2 ANQGSEA. CDR3 loop: CSVEGLAGGPTTKSFYNEQFF. CDR3 sequence (DNA): TGCAGCGTTGAGGGACTAGCGGGAGGGCCCACGACCAAAAGCTTCTACAATGAGCAGTTCTTC.

This chain joins TRBV6-5 and TRBJ2-1; weak D call: TRBD2 (6 bases). The CDR3 consists of 14 residues. CDR1 MNHEY and CDR2 SVGAGI come from the germline V gene. Trimming pared 0 bases from V and 9 bases from J, leaving 12 bases between. The CDR3 DNA follows: TGTGCCAGCAGTTACTCCACTAGCCCCGGTGAGCAGTTCTTC. Its translation is CASSYSTSPGEQFF.

The V call is TRBV19, the J call TRBJ2-1; 10 bases line up with TRBD2. The germline gives CDR1 LNHDA, CDR2 SQIVND (reference sequence). Trimming at V came to 7 bases and at J to 9 bases, leaving 6 bases not matched to a gene. The CDR3 covers 13 residues. CDR3 coding DNA: TGTGCCAGTACGAGCGGGAGGGCCCTTGAGCAGTTCTTC. Translated: CASTSGRALEQFF.

A few counts support this clone. The chain combines TRBV5-6 with TRBJ2-1; D is undetermined. The germline V and J ends were trimmed by 6 bases and 0 bases, with 10 bases remaining between them. Per germline, CDR1 SGHDT and CDR2 YYEEEE. CDR3 size: 14 residues. The CDR3, as DNA: TGTGCCAGCACCCCCGCAAGCTCCTACAATGAGCAGTTCTTC. Translating it yields CASTPASSYNEQFF.

CDR3 protein: CASSEGRFYGYTF. CDR3 nucleotides: TGTGCCAGCTCAGAGGGGCGATTTTATGGCTACACCTTC. The chain combines TRBV6-1 with TRBJ1-2; possibly TRBD1 for D (5 bases). V dropped 8 bases and J dropped 5 bases, with 15 bases sitting between them. Per germline, CDR1 MNHNS and CDR2 SASEGT. CDR3 size: 13 residues.